The 13 T cell receptor beta chains given below trace back to one sample, sequenced in a study of CD8 T cells in Susac syndrome. Random-hexamer reverse transcription was applied to 0.5 to 1 ug RNA. TCRdb independently ran MiXCR on the immunoSEQ multiplex PCR reads; one entry per CDR3 protein. Seen here are around 170,000 distinct CDR3 sequences, 85% to 95% observed once, and the top ten hold about 0.15%. Material: CD8+ T cells from PBMCs. The receptor set was obtained from a human donor with Susac syndrome.

The V and J genes are TRBV14 and TRBJ2-4; TRBD2 might be the D (6 bases). This CDR3 has 15 residues. Germline V CDR1 and CDR2: SGHDN, FVKESK. V was shortened by 1 base and J by 3 bases, with 10 bases between the two germline ends. The CDR3 here is CASSQAGDGKNIQYF. In nucleotides, the CDR3 is TGTGCCAGCAGCCAAGCGGGAGACGGCAAAAACATTCAGTACTTC.

This chain joins TRBV5-1 and TRBJ1-1; TRBD1 agrees at 7 bases. J was trimmed by 0 bases and V by 4 bases; bases with no gene match: 3. The CDR3 consists of 14 residues. Germline V gene sequence: CDR1 SGHRS, CDR2 YFSETQ. This chain's CDR3 is CASSPDRMNTEAFF. DNA of the CDR3: TGCGCCAGCAGCCCGGACAGGATGAACACTGAAGCTTTCTTT.

The chain links TRBV25-1 to TRBJ2-7, with D hard to call. V shed 1 base and J shed 0 bases, with 13 bases lying between them. Germline V lookup: CDR1 MGHDK, CDR2 SYGVNS. This CDR3 region has 16 residues. The CDR3 reads CASSELGHSSSYEQYF. Written as DNA, the CDR3 is TGTGCCAGCAGTGAATTGGGTCACTCCAGCTCCTACGAGCAGTACTTC.

The genes are TRBV7-9 and TRBJ2-5; perhaps TRBD1 as D (5 bases). The germline V and J ends were trimmed by 7 bases and 4 bases, with 10 bases remaining between them. Germline V gives CDR1 SEHNR, CDR2 FQNEAQ (reference sequence). The CDR3 runs to 12 residues. CDR3 bases: TGTGCCAGCACCAGGGATGTAGAGACCCAGTACTTC. It encodes CASTRDVETQYF.

The CDR3: CASSYGTPQGGETQYF. The CDR3 DNA is TGTGCCAGCAGTTACGGGACTCCACAGGGTGGAGAGACCCAGTACTTC. The chain combines TRBV6-5 with TRBJ2-5; D may correspond to TRBD1 or TRBD2 (6 bases each). V dropped 2 bases and J dropped 4 bases, with 17 bases sitting between them. Germline-derived CDR1 and CDR2 are MNHEY and SVGAGI. This CDR3 region has 16 residues.

This rearrangement joins TRBV10-3 to TRBJ2-1; TRBD1 matches 8 bases. V lost 4 bases and J lost 6; bases outside the gene matches: 11. The germline V gene encodes CDR1 ENHRY and CDR2 SYGVKD. The length of the CDR3 is 16 residues. The CDR3, as DNA: TGTGCCATCAGTGTCACTGGGACAGGAGAAGGCAATGAGCAGTTCTTC. Protein product: CAISVTGTGEGNEQFF.

The chain links TRBV5-6 to TRBJ1-1; D uncertain. The ends were cut back, 0 bases at V and 1 base at J, with 10 bases in the middle. CDR3 length: 15 amino acids. Germline CDR1 is SGHDT and CDR2 is YYEEEE. For the CDR3, the DNA is TGTGCCAGCAGCTTGGAACAGTGGAAGAACACTGAAGCTTTCTTT. It specifies CASSLEQWKNTEAFF.

Comment on this clonotype: One junction end does not reproduce the germline sequence, and a read error may be involved. This chain links TRBV6-5 with TRBJ2-7; weak D call: TRBD2 (6 bases). Germline loops: CDR1 MNHEY, CDR2 SVGAGI. The CDR3 covers 15 residues. CDR3 bases: TGTGCCAGCAGCTACTCCGGGACTGTTACCTACGAGCAGTACTTC. This codes for CASSYSGTVTYEQYF.

The chain carries TRBV6-2 or TRBV6-3 and TRBJ1-2; D may be TRBD1 (5 bases). V dropped 7 bases and J dropped 5 bases, with 14 bases sitting between them. The CDR3 has 13 amino acids. Germline V CDR1 and CDR2: MNHEY, SVGEGT. CDR3 DNA: TGTGCCAGCATGTTAAGGGACTTTTATGGCTACACCTTC. It yields the protein CASMLRDFYGYTF.

The genes are TRBV28 and TRBJ2-7; maybe TRBD2 (5 bases). CDR1 MDHEN and CDR2 SYDVKM come from the germline V gene. V was clipped by 6 bases and J by 3 bases, with 18 bases between them. This CDR3 is built from 15 residues. CDR3 region: CASSPSQEGRYEQYF. The CDR3 bases are TGTGCCAGCAGCCCCTCGCAAGAGGGTCGCTACGAGCAGTACTTC. Drawing the rest from reference TRBV28 and TRBJ2-7, the complete variable domain is DVKVTQSSRYLVKRTGEKVFLECVQDMDHENMFWYRQDPGLGLRLIYFSYDVKMKEKGDIPEGYSVSREKKERFSLILESASTNQTSMYLCASSPSQEGRYEQYFGPGTRLTVT.

The chain has TRBV2 and TRBJ2-1; D remains unclear. V was clipped by 4 bases and J by 8 bases, with 6 bases between them. The length of the CDR3 is 11 residues. The germline gives CDR1 SNHLY, CDR2 FYNNEI. The CDR3 DNA reads as TGTGCCAGCAGTGCGACCGATGAGCAGTTCTTC. This encodes CASSATDEQFF.

This chain joins TRBV27 and TRBJ2-5; no clear D gene. Trimming cost V 1 base and J 2 bases, with 5 bases left between them. Germline V lookup: CDR1 MNHEY, CDR2 SMNVEV (reference sequence). CDR3 size: 13 residues. CDR3 protein: CASSLFSQETQYF. The DNA of the CDR3 is TGTGCCAGCAGTTTATTTAGTCAAGAGACCCAGTACTTC.

To note about this clonotype: At one end, the junction sequence differs from germline, possibly due to a read error. This rearrangement joins TRBV7-7 to TRBJ2-1, with 8 positions matching TRBD1. From germline, CDR1 is SSHAT and CDR2 FNYEAQ (reference sequence). The CDR3 is 15 residues long. The CDR3, as DNA: TGTGCTAGCAGCTTAGCAGGGGGCGCTCCCCATGAGCAGTTCTTC. It specifies CASSLAGGAPHEQFF.